This TCR beta chain was retrieved from a study of radiotherapy plus CTLA-4 blockade in lung cancer. The method was immunoSEQ multiplex PCR; TCRdb's version includes in-frame clones alone and lacks a portion of them. Of roughly 110,000 clones detected, over 75% appear once; the ten largest clones hold around 2%. Trimming removed 7 bases at V and 2 bases at J, with 9 bases between. Germline V CDR1 and CDR2: SGHNT, YYREEE (reference sequence). CDR3 size: 13 residues. The clonotype was recovered from a human donor with non-small cell lung cancer that progressed on radiotherapy plus ipilimumab. Some clones in this sample may be carry-over from other donors' samples. The rearrangement uses TRBV5-4 and TRBJ2-2; no definite D call. Specimen: peripheral blood, collected from a patient treated with radiotherapy plus ipilimumab. CDR3 nucleotides: TGTGCCAGCCATGCACTAAACACCGGGGAGCTGTTTTTT. Protein sequence: CASHALNTGELFF.